The present entry profiles one TCR beta chain with its context. Its matching antigen is unknown. This sample stems from a study of blood T cells in healthy people across ages. The second PCR ran 7 to 11 cycles with a sample-barcoded 5' primer and J-beta primers. Using its own MiXCR run on the 5' RACE reads, TCRdb lists one record per CDR3 protein. The sample holds more than 900,000 distinct CDR3 sequences; under 30% are singletons and the top ten take about 0.69%. The study's findings and limits: A greater number of naive CD4+ cells and higher diversity distinguished long-lived donors from aged donors. Strong correlation linked observed beta diversity and percent naive T cells.

The germline gives CDR1 DFQATT, CDR2 SNEGSKA (reference sequence). The CDR3 has 13 residues. Extractions gave at least 5.5 micrograms of total RNA per sample. This sample was shared with a second study, whose subject was T cells of mothers and their children. This second study says: A few healthy Caucasian mothers gave samples, and so did their six children.

The V and J genes are TRBV20-1 and TRBJ2-7; a possible D gene is TRBD1 (5 bases). The DNA end lines up better with TRBJ2-5; the J call may be wrong. Sequencing was carried out using blood. This clonotype was obtained from a girl aged 2-10 years in good health. In DNA, the CDR3 is TGCAGTGCCGCTCCCACGTTGCAGGGGACCCAGTACTTC. This gives the protein CSAAPTLQGTQYF.